Shown below are 16 T cell receptor beta chains from a single sample sequenced in a study of T cell repertoires in cytomegalovirus infection. These receptors' antigens are unknown. MiXCR, run by TCRdb on the reads, gives a single entry per CDR3 protein. Of 450,000 to 650,000 distinct CDR3 sequences in the sample, about 40% are singletons; the top ten hold about 48%. The sample here was cultured PBMCs, taken from culture after CMV antigen stimulation. These receptor sequences come from a human donor in good health (CMV status not recorded). Some clones in this sample may be carry-over from other donors' samples.

This clonotype has a handful of counts. The rearrangement joins TRBV7-2 to TRBJ2-5, with a weak D call TRBD2 (6 bases). The CDR3 is 14 residues long. Germline assignment: CDR1 SGHTA and CDR2 FQGNSA. Deletions cut 2 bases from V and 5 bases from J, with 12 bases between. CDR3 in DNA: TGTGCCAGCAGCTTACAGGAAGGGAGGGAGACCCAGTACTTC. Protein product: CASSLQEGRETQYF.

V usage is TRBV7-2 and J usage is TRBJ1-5; D is ambiguous. Germline CDR1 reads SGHTA; CDR2 reads FQGNSA. The CDR3 is 13 residues long. Trimming cost V 5 bases and J 5 bases, with 10 bases left between them. CDR3 in amino acids: CASSLQSYQPQHF. CDR3 in DNA: TGTGCCAGCAGCCTACAGTCTTATCAGCCCCAGCATTTT.

V and J are TRBV7-8 and TRBJ1-2, with a tentative D call TRBD1 (6 bases). In germline, CDR1 is SGHVS, CDR2 FQNEAQ. This CDR3 contains 13 residues. Trimming took 4 bases from V and 4 from J, leaving 10 bases between them. Here the CDR3 reads CASSSDSLYGYTF. CDR3 DNA: TGTGCCAGCAGCTCGGACAGCCTCTATGGCTACACCTTC. The full variable domain, rest sourced from reference TRBV7-8 and TRBJ1-2, is GAGVSQSPRYKVAKRGQDVALRCDPISGHVSLFWYQQALGQGPEFLTYFQNEAQLDKSGLPSDRFFAERPEGSVSTLKIQRTQQEDSAVYLCASSSDSLYGYTFGSGTRLTVV.

This clonotype was recorded many times. The genes are TRBV6-1 and TRBJ2-1; no clear D gene. CDR1 MNHNS and CDR2 SASEGT come from the germline V gene. Trimming took 7 bases from V and 3 from J, leaving 13 bases between them. The CDR3 contains 14 residues. Here the CDR3 reads CASIPGVSYNEQFF. DNA of the CDR3: TGTGCCAGCATACCTGGGGTCAGCTACAATGAGCAGTTCTTC.

This clonotype was detected many times. The chain is built from TRBV7-2 and TRBJ2-7; 12 bases map to TRBD2. Per germline, CDR1 SGHTA and CDR2 FQGNSA. CDR3 length equals 15 residues. V shed 4 bases and J 3 bases; nucleotides not matched to a gene: 4. The CDR3 bases are TGTGCCAGCAGCTCGTCGACTAGCGGGAGCTACGAGCAGTACTTC. Its protein is CASSSSTSGSYEQYF.

V and J are TRBV7-8 and TRBJ2-1, with no clear D. Trimming removed 5 bases from V and 0 bases from J, with 14 bases in between. Per germline, CDR1 SGHVS and CDR2 FQNEAQ. The CDR3 is 16 amino acids. CDR3 region: CASSGLASSSYNEQFF. The CDR3 DNA reads as TGTGCCAGCAGCGGCTTAGCCTCGAGCTCCTACAATGAGCAGTTCTTC.

This clonotype was observed a few times. The chain combines TRBV6-2 or TRBV6-3 with TRBJ2-6; D call uncertain. This CDR3 is 16 amino acids long. Germline values: CDR1 MNHEY, CDR2 SVGEGT. Trimming removed 4 bases from V and 4 bases from J, with 14 bases in between. For the CDR3, the DNA is TGTGCCAGCAGTTCCAGTTGGGCTGGAGGGGCCAACGTCCTGACTTTC. Translating gives CASSSSWAGGANVLTF.

V usage is TRBV5-1 and J usage is TRBJ2-4; TRBD1 matches 11 bases. This CDR3 has 14 amino acids. Germline V CDR1 and CDR2: SGHRS, YFSETQ. Trimming took 3 bases from V and 8 from J; bases not matched to a gene: 4. CDR3 sequence: CASSWDRGFDIQYF. CDR3 nucleotides: TGCGCCAGCAGCTGGGACAGGGGGTTTGACATTCAGTACTTC.

This clonotype was seen a handful of times. CDR3 region: CASRPMGNRGGGSPLHF. CDR3 bases: TGTGCCAGCAGACCTATGGGGAACAGGGGAGGTGGTTCACCCCTCCACTTT. This chain joins TRBV7-2 and TRBJ1-6; the match to TRBD1 covers 7 bases. V trimming: 6 bases; J trimming: 9 bases; junction bases outside the gene matches: 17. CDR1 is SGHTA and CDR2 is FQGNSA in the germline V gene. The CDR3 has 17 residues.

The rearrangement links TRBV7-3 to TRBJ2-7, with unresolved D. Trimming pared 5 bases from V and 0 bases from J, leaving 11 bases between. CDR1 and CDR2 from the germline V gene are SGHTA and FQGTGA. The CDR3 spans 14 residues. CDR3 nucleotide sequence: TGTGCCAGCAGCCAAGGATGGAGCTCCTACGAGCAGTACTTC. Its translation is CASSQGWSSYEQYF.

The chain carries TRBV10-3 and TRBJ1-5, with D possibly being TRBD1 (6 bases). V lost 5 bases and J lost 2, with 13 bases in between. The germline V gene encodes CDR1 ENHRY and CDR2 SYGVKD. CDR3 length: 15 amino acids. The CDR3 nucleotides read TGTGCCATCAGTCGACGGGGGCATGGCAATCAGCCCCAGCATTTT. Encoded protein: CAISRRGHGNQPQHF.

CDR3 nucleotide sequence: TGTGCCAGCAGGAAGGGGGCCTTGCCAGCTTTCTTT. As protein: CASRKGALPAFF. J is TRBJ1-1 and V is TRBV6-5; 7 nucleotides agree with TRBD1. The V and J ends lost 6 bases and 10 bases, in that order; junction bases with no gene match: 8. The CDR3 loop spans 12 amino acids. Germline V lookup: CDR1 MNHEY, CDR2 SVGAGI.

The chain is built from TRBV18 and TRBJ2-1; TRBD1 matches at 7 bases. The ends lost 4 bases at V and 9 bases at J; junction bases unmatched: 9. Per the germline V gene, CDR1 is KGHSH and CDR2 is LQKENI. This CDR3 is 14 amino acids long. This CDR3 reads CASSLIKGAGEQFF. The CDR3 nucleotides are TGTGCCAGCTCACTAATTAAGGGGGCAGGTGAGCAGTTCTTC.

The CDR3 DNA reads TGTGCCAGCAGCTTAGTGGACTTCCCCTACGAGCAGTACTTC. Translating gives CASSLVDFPYEQYF. V and J are TRBV7-2 and TRBJ2-7; D is perhaps TRBD2 (5 bases). The CDR3 sequence is 14 residues long. CDR1 is SGHTA and CDR2 is FQGNSA in the germline V gene. V lost 1 base and J 2 bases, leaving 9 bases between the germline ends.

The rearrangement joins TRBV12-3 or TRBV12-4 to TRBJ2-5, with TRBD2 matching over 10 bases. The CDR3 has 15 amino acids. V lost 6 bases, J lost 2 bases, and 6 bases stayed unmatched. CDR3 sequence reads: CASRGERGGQETQYF. Written as DNA, the CDR3 is TGTGCCAGCAGGGGCGAGCGGGGGGGGCAAGAGACCCAGTACTTC.

A few counts support this clonotype. This chain uses TRBV2 with TRBJ2-5; TRBD2 matches at 7 bases. This CDR3 contains 16 residues. Trimming cost V 6 bases and J 4 bases; bases outside gene matches: 14. In germline, CDR1 is SNHLY, CDR2 FYNNEI. CDR3: CASRFRLGRGSETQYF. CDR3 coding DNA: TGTGCCAGCAGATTCAGACTAGGGAGGGGTTCAGAGACCCAGTACTTC.